The rows below give T cell receptor beta chains drawn from one sample of a study of quantifying T cell responses using KT2 cells. Each CDR3 protein is one row after TCRdb ran MiXCR on the UMI-ligation and nested PCR reads. The sample shows tens of thousands of distinct CDR3 sequences, 7.3% of them seen only once. The sequenced sample consisted of PBMCs spiked with cells of the T cell clone KT2. The receptor source for this set is a human donor. The CDR3 runs from the conserved cysteine through the conserved F or W. Fields, in order: D gene, clone size, V gene, J gene, CDR3 protein, CDR3 DNA. D genes are given only for firm matches. Expanded clones get a size class; other rows say once, few or many, or leave the size out.

d_call: NA; clone_size: NA; v_call: TRBV12-3/TRBV12-4; j_call: TRBJ2-1; cdr3_aa: CASSLISFSYNEQFF; cdr3_nt: TGTGCCAGCAGTTTGATTTCTTTCTCCTACAATGAGCAGTTCTTC
d_call: NA; clone_size: many; v_call: TRBV6-1; j_call: TRBJ2-3; cdr3_aa: CASSDGLADTQYF; cdr3_nt: TGTGCCAGCAGTGACGGGTTGGCAGATACGCAGTATTTT
d_call: NA; clone_size: many; v_call: TRBV12-3/TRBV12-4; j_call: TRBJ1-1; cdr3_aa: CASSTHTQGRTEAFF; cdr3_nt: TGTGCCAGCAGTACCCATACACAGGGACGCACTGAAGCTTTCTTT
d_call: TRBD1; clone_size: NA; v_call: TRBV12-3/TRBV12-4; j_call: TRBJ2-5; cdr3_aa: CASSLGPGQLKETQYF; cdr3_nt: TGTGCCAGCAGTTTGGGTCCGGGACAGCTGAAAGAGACCCAGTACTTC
d_call: TRBD1; clone_size: medium-sized; v_call: TRBV6-5; j_call: TRBJ1-1; cdr3_aa: CASSYLRQGSQEAFF; cdr3_nt: TGTGCCAGCAGTTACCTCCGACAGGGGTCACAGGAAGCTTTCTTT
d_call: NA; clone_size: few; v_call: TRBV12-3/TRBV12-4; j_call: TRBJ1-1; cdr3_aa: CASSFRGGTEAFF; cdr3_nt: TGTGCCAGCAGTTTCCGGGGGGGCACTGAAGCTTTCTTT
d_call: NA; clone_size: few; v_call: TRBV20-1; j_call: TRBJ2-2; cdr3_aa: CSARLIAGLDTGELFF; cdr3_nt: TGCAGTGCTAGGCTGATTGCGGGGCTCGACACCGGGGAGCTGTTTTTT
d_call: TRBD2; clone_size: NA; v_call: TRBV18; j_call: TRBJ2-7; cdr3_aa: CASSPRGSGAYEQYF; cdr3_nt: TGTGCCAGCTCACCACGGGGTAGCGGGGCCTACGAGCAGTACTTC
d_call: NA; clone_size: NA; v_call: TRBV6-2/TRBV6-3; j_call: TRBJ2-1; cdr3_aa: CASSERTEQFF; cdr3_nt: TGTGCCAGCAGTGAGAGGACCGAGCAGTTCTTC
d_call: NA; clone_size: NA; v_call: TRBV9; j_call: TRBJ2-7; cdr3_aa: CASSQRTGGYEQYF; cdr3_nt: TGTGCCAGCAGCCAACGAACAGGTGGCTACGAGCAGTACTTC
d_call: TRBD1; clone_size: many; v_call: TRBV20-1; j_call: TRBJ2-5; cdr3_aa: CSARLTGTGETQYF; cdr3_nt: TGCAGTGCTCGACTGACAGGGACGGGGGAGACCCAGTACTTC
d_call: NA; clone_size: many; v_call: TRBV7-2; j_call: TRBJ1-4; cdr3_aa: CASSFDWLETNEKLFF; cdr3_nt: TGTGCCAGCAGCTTTGATTGGTTGGAAACTAATGAAAAACTGTTTTTT
d_call: NA; clone_size: NA; v_call: TRBV12-3/TRBV12-4; j_call: TRBJ1-3; cdr3_aa: CASRGPGSGNTIYF; cdr3_nt: TGTGCCAGCAGAGGACCGGGCTCTGGAAACACCATATATTTT
d_call: NA; clone_size: NA; v_call: TRBV18; j_call: TRBJ2-3; cdr3_aa: CASSPGATSTDTQYF; cdr3_nt: TGTGCCAGCTCACCCGGGGCAACGAGCACAGATACGCAGTATTTT
d_call: TRBD2; clone_size: many; v_call: TRBV7-3; j_call: TRBJ2-3; cdr3_aa: CASSSRGGRADTQYF; cdr3_nt: TGTGCCAGCAGCTCTCGCGGCGGGAGGGCAGATACGCAGTATTTT
d_call: NA; clone_size: many; v_call: TRBV5-1; j_call: TRBJ2-1; cdr3_aa: CASSLRGPEQFF; cdr3_nt: TGCGCCAGCAGCTTGCGGGGCCCTGAGCAGTTCTTC
d_call: TRBD1; clone_size: many; v_call: TRBV7-8; j_call: TRBJ2-7; cdr3_aa: CASRPGARGRAYF; cdr3_nt: TGTGCCAGCAGGCCAGGGGCCAGGGGGCGGGCGTACTTC
d_call: TRBD2; clone_size: many; v_call: TRBV6-5; j_call: TRBJ2-5; cdr3_aa: CASDYPIVTSGYQETQYF; cdr3_nt: TGTGCCAGCGACTATCCAATTGTGACTAGCGGGTACCAAGAGACCCAGTACTTC
d_call: TRBD1; clone_size: NA; v_call: TRBV12-3/TRBV12-4; j_call: TRBJ2-3; cdr3_aa: CASSAGGLRGTDTQYF; cdr3_nt: TGTGCCAGCAGCGCAGGGGGCTTAAGGGGCACAGATACGCAGTATTTT
d_call: TRBD2; clone_size: few; v_call: TRBV4-1; j_call: TRBJ2-2; cdr3_aa: CASSRPPGAGGLYAGELFF; cdr3_nt: TGCGCCAGCAGCCGCCCCCCTGGAGCGGGGGGGCTGTACGCCGGGGAGCTGTTTTTT
d_call: NA; clone_size: many; v_call: TRBV5-1; j_call: TRBJ1-1; cdr3_aa: CASSQQGSDTEAFF; cdr3_nt: TGCGCCAGCAGCCAACAGGGTTCGGACACTGAAGCTTTCTTT
d_call: NA; clone_size: few; v_call: TRBV3-1; j_call: TRBJ2-7; cdr3_aa: CASSPSPTGVSSYEQYF; cdr3_nt: TGTGCCAGCAGCCCCTCACCCACAGGAGTGAGCTCCTACGAGCAGTACTTC
d_call: NA; clone_size: many; v_call: TRBV3-1; j_call: TRBJ2-1; cdr3_aa: CASSVGLLVGLEQFF; cdr3_nt: TGTGCCAGCAGCGTCGGGCTCCTAGTAGGTCTCGAGCAGTTCTTC
d_call: NA; clone_size: many; v_call: TRBV5-6; j_call: TRBJ1-2; cdr3_aa: CASRSTGTMGYTF; cdr3_nt: TGTGCCAGCAGATCGACAGGTACCATGGGCTACACCTTC
d_call: NA; clone_size: many; v_call: TRBV20-1; j_call: TRBJ1-1; cdr3_aa: CSARRDPGAYPLANTEAFF; cdr3_nt: TGCAGTGCTAGAAGGGACCCGGGGGCCTACCCCCTGGCGAACACTGAAGCTTTCTTT
d_call: NA; clone_size: many; v_call: TRBV12-3/TRBV12-4; j_call: TRBJ1-4; cdr3_aa: CASSSDSYATNEKLFF; cdr3_nt: TGTGCCAGCAGCTCCGACAGCTATGCAACTAATGAAAAACTGTTTTTT
d_call: NA; clone_size: many; v_call: TRBV18; j_call: TRBJ1-3; cdr3_aa: CASSPAHSGNTIYF; cdr3_nt: TGTGCCAGCTCACCCGCCCACTCTGGAAACACCATATATTTT
d_call: NA; clone_size: many; v_call: TRBV6-5; j_call: TRBJ1-5; cdr3_aa: CASSSDGGRPQHF; cdr3_nt: TGTGCCAGCAGTTCCGATGGGGGCCGACCCCAGCATTTT
d_call: TRBD1; clone_size: NA; v_call: TRBV7-2; j_call: TRBJ2-5; cdr3_aa: CASSTYRGETQYF; cdr3_nt: TGTGCCAGCAGCACCTACAGGGGGGAGACCCAGTACTTC
d_call: NA; clone_size: NA; v_call: TRBV28; j_call: TRBJ2-5; cdr3_aa: CASSSLSAGRETQYF; cdr3_nt: TGTGCCAGCAGTTCCCTAAGTGCGGGAAGGGAGACCCAGTACTTC
d_call: NA; clone_size: NA; v_call: TRBV11-3; j_call: TRBJ1-1; cdr3_aa: CASSLTGRPEAFF; cdr3_nt: TGTGCCAGCAGCTTAACAGGGAGGCCTGAAGCTTTCTTT
d_call: NA; clone_size: many; v_call: TRBV3-1; j_call: TRBJ2-3; cdr3_aa: CASSPTSILGDTQYF; cdr3_nt: TGTGCCAGCAGCCCGACTAGTATCTTAGGAGATACGCAGTATTTT
d_call: NA; clone_size: many; v_call: TRBV20-1; j_call: TRBJ1-5; cdr3_aa: CSARGRGYYSNQPQHF; cdr3_nt: TGCAGTGCTAGGGGGCGAGGTTACTATAGCAATCAGCCCCAGCATTTT
d_call: TRBD1; clone_size: many; v_call: TRBV30; j_call: TRBJ1-2; cdr3_aa: CAWSVQGTVYGYTF; cdr3_nt: TGTGCCTGGAGTGTACAAGGGACAGTCTATGGCTACACCTTC
d_call: TRBD1; clone_size: NA; v_call: TRBV10-3; j_call: TRBJ2-1; cdr3_aa: CAIGTDRVPLNEQFF; cdr3_nt: TGTGCCATCGGTACAGACAGGGTCCCGCTCAATGAGCAGTTCTTC
d_call: NA; clone_size: many; v_call: TRBV7-2; j_call: TRBJ1-3; cdr3_aa: CASSLALSNTIYF; cdr3_nt: TGTGCCAGCAGCTTAGCTCTCTCTAACACCATATATTTT
d_call: TRBD2; clone_size: few; v_call: TRBV9; j_call: TRBJ2-2; cdr3_aa: CASSVGSGGYTGELFF; cdr3_nt: TGTGCCAGCAGCGTAGGCTCGGGGGGATACACCGGGGAGCTGTTTTTT
d_call: TRBD1; clone_size: few; v_call: TRBV9; j_call: TRBJ1-2; cdr3_aa: CASSVVPTGLDGYTF; cdr3_nt: TGTGCCAGCAGCGTAGTTCCGACAGGGCTTGATGGCTACACCTTC
d_call: TRBD1; clone_size: NA; v_call: TRBV20-1; j_call: TRBJ1-3; cdr3_aa: CSAHHKPGQDTVSSGNTIYF; cdr3_nt: TGCAGTGCTCACCATAAACCGGGACAGGACACAGTCAGTTCTGGAAACACCATATATTTT
d_call: NA; clone_size: NA; v_call: TRBV18; j_call: TRBJ2-3; cdr3_aa: CASSGTASTDTQYF; cdr3_nt: TGTGCCAGCTCAGGGACTGCTAGCACAGATACGCAGTATTTT
d_call: NA; clone_size: many; v_call: TRBV27; j_call: TRBJ2-4; cdr3_aa: CASSFMAGPGRQDIQYF; cdr3_nt: TGTGCCAGCAGTTTTATGGCAGGGCCAGGACGCCAAGACATTCAGTACTTC
d_call: TRBD2; clone_size: NA; v_call: TRBV20-1; j_call: TRBJ2-7; cdr3_aa: CSAPTSASSYEQYF; cdr3_nt: TGCAGTGCTCCTACTAGCGCGAGCTCCTACGAGCAGTACTTC
d_call: NA; clone_size: NA; v_call: TRBV27; j_call: TRBJ2-3; cdr3_aa: CATTEGRSTDTQYF; cdr3_nt: TGTGCCACCACGGAGGGGCGTAGCACAGATACGCAGTATTTT
d_call: NA; clone_size: many; v_call: TRBV27; j_call: TRBJ1-2; cdr3_aa: CASSLAGPGYGYTF; cdr3_nt: TGTGCCAGCAGTTTGGCAGGCCCAGGCTATGGCTACACCTTC
d_call: TRBD2; clone_size: many; v_call: TRBV10-2; j_call: TRBJ2-7; cdr3_aa: CASRLTSGSYEQYF; cdr3_nt: TGCGCCAGCAGGCTCACTAGCGGCTCCTACGAGCAGTACTTC
d_call: TRBD2; clone_size: many; v_call: TRBV20-1; j_call: TRBJ2-3; cdr3_aa: CSARSWTSHADTQYF; cdr3_nt: TGCAGTGCTAGGTCTTGGACTAGCCATGCAGATACGCAGTATTTT
d_call: TRBD2; clone_size: few; v_call: TRBV20-1; j_call: TRBJ2-7; cdr3_aa: CSARGVAGYEQYF; cdr3_nt: TGCAGTGCTAGAGGGGTAGCGGGGTACGAGCAGTACTTC
d_call: NA; clone_size: many; v_call: TRBV30; j_call: TRBJ2-5; cdr3_aa: CAWSALQETQYF; cdr3_nt: TGTGCCTGGAGCGCCCTACAAGAGACCCAGTACTTC